The entry that follows covers one TCR beta chain sequence. This clone's antigen is unknown. It has no much larger one-base neighbor in the sample; base qualities were not kept. Trimming costs V 5 bases and J 1 base, and their ends lie 9 bases apart. Looking up the germline V gene yields CDR1 SGHTA and CDR2 FQGNSA. The CDR3 starts with the cysteine, ends with the phenylalanine, and has 15 residues. Here the CDR3 DNA is all that survives: 45 bases in frame from base 1. The CDR3 regions of human TCRbeta chains were subjected to immunosequencing. In the source study's methods: TCRs in the repertoires were matched against a reference library of SARS-CoV-2-specific TCRs that had been generated with the MIRA antigen-specificity platform. Breadth was defined as the fraction of unique TCRs that were SARS-CoV-2-associated. Depth was defined as the fraction of total T cells that were SARS-CoV-2-associated. Using the MIRA data, each spike-specific TCR was assigned both to the spike region to which the TCR was reactive and to a CD4 or CD8 class. Log10-transformed breadth and depth values were compared by one-way ANOVA with Sidak's multiple comparisons tests. TCRdb re-hosts the immuneACCESS table, in-frame sequences only. Its copies lack some clones; in the studies checked, an unresolved V gene accounts for under half of them, and the cause for the rest is not known. Clonal size and the V and J genes are those of that table, whereas D and trimming came from the DNA. For this sample the table gives around 150,000 clones, of which 90% to 95% were detected only once. The top ten clonotypes cover 5.1% of the sample.

This specimen belongs to a study of T cell responses to AZD1222 COVID-19 vaccine (dated by TCRdb to the early 2020s). About the full investigation: TCR sequencing covered fewer than 250 trial participants: approximately 200 given two doses of AZD1222 and some 25 given two doses of MenACWY control vaccine. Trial participants were enrolled into age subgroups of 18-55, 56-69 and 70-plus years, which contained around 150, 28 and 57 TCR-sequenced participants, respectively. Overall study outcomes, separate from this receptor: Epitopes outside the regions mutated in the B.1.351 and B.1.1.7 variants were reportedly recognized by nearly half of the unique spike-specific TCRs. The whole spike protein was spanned by vaccine-associated CD4 TCRs, and dominant responses were seen in regions 160-218 and 743-854. A significant rise in spike-specific TCR breadth and depth was observed after two AZD1222 doses relative to day 0 and relative to MenACWY recipients. Most participants were white British and females outnumbered males, and the authors suggested that clonal diversity may have been underestimated. No day 14 peak-response samples were available, so repertoires were characterized only after the peak T cell response. Only five to seven AZD1222 recipients were SARS-CoV-2 seropositive at baseline, limiting conclusions about previously exposed vaccinees. The 56-69-year group was small, and its depth increase did not reach significance, likely because of low power.

The sample's time point label is to be understood as: about 28 days (+/-7) after the second vaccine dose. AZD1222 recipients given second doses at about 4 weeks or at about 12 weeks were pooled, since spike-specific TCR depth and breadth were not found to differ between the two schedules. Vaccinee samples were obtained from the UK trials COV001 and COV002, which included a single-blind randomized controlled phase 2/3 trial of AZD1222 (ChAdOx1 nCoV-19) in healthy adults. For TCRbeta chain sequencing, PBMC samples from trial participants were taken at day 0 and at day 28 after the second dose. The rearrangement joined TRBV7-2 to TRBJ2-6; a weak D assignment points to TRBD2 (6 bases agree). The sequencing here drew on peripheral blood, taken 28 days after the second AZD1222 dose. The source of this sequence is an adult who received the AZD1222 COVID-19 vaccine. This receptor has the CDR3 CASSRGSSGANVLTF. The DNA sequence is as follows: TGTGCCAGCAGCCGGGGGAGTTCTGGGGCCAACGTCCTGACTTTC.